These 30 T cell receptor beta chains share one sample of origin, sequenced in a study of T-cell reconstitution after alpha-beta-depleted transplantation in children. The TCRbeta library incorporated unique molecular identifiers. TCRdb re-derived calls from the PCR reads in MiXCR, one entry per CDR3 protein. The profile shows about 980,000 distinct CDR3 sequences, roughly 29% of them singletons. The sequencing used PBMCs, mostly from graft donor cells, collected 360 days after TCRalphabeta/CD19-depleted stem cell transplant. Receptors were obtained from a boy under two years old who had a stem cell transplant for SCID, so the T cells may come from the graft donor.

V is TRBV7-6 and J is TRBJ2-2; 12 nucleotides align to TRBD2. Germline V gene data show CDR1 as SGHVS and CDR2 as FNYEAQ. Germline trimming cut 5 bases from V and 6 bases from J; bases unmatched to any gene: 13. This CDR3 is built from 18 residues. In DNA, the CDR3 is TGTGCCAGCAGCCTGTCGACTAGCGGGGGCCCCGGGCCCGGGGAGCTGTTTTTT. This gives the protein CASSLSTSGGPGPGELFF. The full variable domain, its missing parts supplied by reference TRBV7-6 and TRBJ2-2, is GAGVSQSPRYKVTKRGQDVALRCDPISGHVSLYWYRQALGQGPEFLTYFNYEAQQDKSGLPNDRFSAERPEGSISTLTIQRTEQRDSAMYRCASSLSTSGGPGPGELFFGEGSRLTVL.

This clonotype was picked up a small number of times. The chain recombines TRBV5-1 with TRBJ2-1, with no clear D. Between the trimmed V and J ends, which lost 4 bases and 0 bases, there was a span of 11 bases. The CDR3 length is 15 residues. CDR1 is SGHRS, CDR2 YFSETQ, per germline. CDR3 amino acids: CASSIGWSSYNEQFF. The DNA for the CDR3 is TGCGCCAGCAGCATTGGTTGGAGCTCCTACAATGAGCAGTTCTTC.

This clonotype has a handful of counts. The CDR3 spells CSVECWTPQANTEAFF. CDR3 nucleotides: TGCAGCGTTGAGTGTTGGACACCCCAAGCGAACACTGAAGCTTTCTTT. The chain is built from TRBV29-1 and TRBJ1-1; D possibly corresponds to TRBD1 (5 bases). There are 16 residues in the CDR3. Germline CDR1 and CDR2: SQVTM and ANQGSEA. V was clipped by 3 bases and J by 1 base, with 18 bases between them.

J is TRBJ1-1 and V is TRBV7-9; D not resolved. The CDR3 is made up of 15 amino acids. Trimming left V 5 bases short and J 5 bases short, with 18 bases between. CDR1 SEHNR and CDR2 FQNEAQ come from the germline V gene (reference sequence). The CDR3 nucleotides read TGTGCCAGCAGCCACCCCTCCCGGGCAGCAACTGAAGCTTTCTTT. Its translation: CASSHPSRAATEAFF. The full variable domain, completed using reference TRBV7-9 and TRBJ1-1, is DTGVSQNPRHKITKRGQNVTFRCDPISEHNRLYWYRQTLGQGPEFLTYFQNEAQLEKSRLLSDRFSAERPKGSFSTLEIQRTEQGDSAMYLCASSHPSRAATEAFFGQGTRLTVV.

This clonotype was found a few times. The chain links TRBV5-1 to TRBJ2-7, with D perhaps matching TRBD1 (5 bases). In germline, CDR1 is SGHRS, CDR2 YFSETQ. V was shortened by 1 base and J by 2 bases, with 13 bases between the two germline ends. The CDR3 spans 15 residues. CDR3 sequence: CASSLKAGLTYEQYF. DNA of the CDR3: TGCGCCAGCAGCTTGAAGGCAGGGCTCACCTACGAGCAGTACTTC.

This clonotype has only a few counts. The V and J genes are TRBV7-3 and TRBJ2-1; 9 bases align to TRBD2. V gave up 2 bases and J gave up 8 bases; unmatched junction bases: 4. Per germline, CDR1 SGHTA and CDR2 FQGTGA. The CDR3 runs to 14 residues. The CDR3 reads CASSLAGGMDEQFF. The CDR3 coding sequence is TGTGCCAGCAGCTTAGCGGGGGGGATGGATGAGCAGTTCTTC.

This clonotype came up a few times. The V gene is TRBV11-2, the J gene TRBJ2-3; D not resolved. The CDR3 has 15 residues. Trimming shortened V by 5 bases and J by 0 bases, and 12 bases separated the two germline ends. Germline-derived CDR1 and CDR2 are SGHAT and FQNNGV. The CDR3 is CASSQHSSSTDTQYF. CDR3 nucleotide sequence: TGTGCCAGCAGCCAGCACAGCTCTAGCACAGATACGCAGTATTTT.

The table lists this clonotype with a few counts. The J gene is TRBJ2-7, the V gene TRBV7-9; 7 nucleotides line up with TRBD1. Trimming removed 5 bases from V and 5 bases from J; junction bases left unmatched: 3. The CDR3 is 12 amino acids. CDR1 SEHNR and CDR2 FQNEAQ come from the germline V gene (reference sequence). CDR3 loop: CASSNDRDEQYF. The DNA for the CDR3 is TGTGCCAGCAGCAACGACAGGGACGAGCAGTACTTC.

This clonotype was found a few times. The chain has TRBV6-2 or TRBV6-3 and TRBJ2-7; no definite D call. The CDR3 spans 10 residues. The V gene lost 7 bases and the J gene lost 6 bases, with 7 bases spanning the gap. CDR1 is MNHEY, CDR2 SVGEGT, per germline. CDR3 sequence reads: CASNDGEQYF. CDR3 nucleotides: TGTGCCAGCAACGACGGCGAGCAGTACTTC.

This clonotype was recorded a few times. CDR3 residues: CSVEVPGGYEQYF. CDR3 DNA sequence: TGCAGCGTTGAGGTACCTGGAGGCTACGAGCAGTACTTC. The gene calls are TRBV29-1 and TRBJ2-7; maybe TRBD2 (5 bases). The ends were cut back, 3 bases at V and 3 bases at J, with 12 bases in the middle. Germline V CDR1 and CDR2: SQVTM, ANQGSEA. The CDR3 sequence is 13 residues long.

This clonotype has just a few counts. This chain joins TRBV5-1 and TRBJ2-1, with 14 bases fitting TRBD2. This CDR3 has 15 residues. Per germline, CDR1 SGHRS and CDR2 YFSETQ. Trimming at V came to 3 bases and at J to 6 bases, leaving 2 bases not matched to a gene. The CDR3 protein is CASSYGLAGGNEQFF. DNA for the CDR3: TGCGCCAGCAGCTACGGACTAGCGGGGGGCAATGAGCAGTTCTTC.

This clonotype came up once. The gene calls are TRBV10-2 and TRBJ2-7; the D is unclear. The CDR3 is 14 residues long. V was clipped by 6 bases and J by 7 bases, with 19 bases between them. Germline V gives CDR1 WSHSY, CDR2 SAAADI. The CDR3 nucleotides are TGCGCCAGCAGATCCTCTCCGGCAGTAACGGAGCAGTACTTC. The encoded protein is CASRSSPAVTEQYF.

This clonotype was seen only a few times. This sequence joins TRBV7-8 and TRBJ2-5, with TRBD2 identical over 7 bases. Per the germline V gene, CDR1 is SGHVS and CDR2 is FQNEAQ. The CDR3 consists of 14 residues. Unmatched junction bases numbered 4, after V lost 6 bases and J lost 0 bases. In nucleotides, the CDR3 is TGTGCCAGCAGTGCCGGGAGGTACCAAGAGACCCAGTACTTC. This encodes CASSAGRYQETQYF.

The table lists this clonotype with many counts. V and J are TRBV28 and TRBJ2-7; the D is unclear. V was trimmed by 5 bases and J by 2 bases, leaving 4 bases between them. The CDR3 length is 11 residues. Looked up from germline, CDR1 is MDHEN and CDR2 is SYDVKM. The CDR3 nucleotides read TGTGCCAGCAGTCCGACCTACGAGCAGTACTTC. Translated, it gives CASSPTYEQYF.

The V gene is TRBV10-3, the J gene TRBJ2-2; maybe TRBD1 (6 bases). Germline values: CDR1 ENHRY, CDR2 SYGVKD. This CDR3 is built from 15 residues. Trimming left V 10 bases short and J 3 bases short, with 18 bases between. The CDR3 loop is CATGSQGRDTGELFF. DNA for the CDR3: TGTGCCACGGGTTCACAGGGACGGGACACCGGGGAGCTGTTTTTT.

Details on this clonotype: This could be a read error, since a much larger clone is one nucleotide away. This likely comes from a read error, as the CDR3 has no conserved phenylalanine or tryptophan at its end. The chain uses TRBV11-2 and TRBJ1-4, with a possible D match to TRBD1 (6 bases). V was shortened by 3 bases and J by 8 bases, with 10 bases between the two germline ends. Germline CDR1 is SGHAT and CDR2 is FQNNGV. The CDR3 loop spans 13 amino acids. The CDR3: CASSLGGSEKLFY. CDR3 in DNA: TGTGCCAGCAGCTTGGGGGGCTCCGAAAAACTGTTTTAT.

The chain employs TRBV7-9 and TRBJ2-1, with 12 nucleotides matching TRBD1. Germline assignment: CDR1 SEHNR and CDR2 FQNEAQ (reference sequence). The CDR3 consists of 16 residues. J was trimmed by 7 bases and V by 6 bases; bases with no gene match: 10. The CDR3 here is CASRTDGTGGTNEQFF. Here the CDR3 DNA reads TGTGCCAGCAGGACGGACGGGACAGGGGGCACGAATGAGCAGTTCTTC.

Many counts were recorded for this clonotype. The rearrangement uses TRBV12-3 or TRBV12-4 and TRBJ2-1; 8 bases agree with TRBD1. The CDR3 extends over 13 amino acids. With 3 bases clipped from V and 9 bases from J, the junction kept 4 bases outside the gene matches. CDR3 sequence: CASSFDRGFEQFF. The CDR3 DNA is TGTGCCAGCAGTTTTGACAGGGGATTTGAGCAGTTCTTC.

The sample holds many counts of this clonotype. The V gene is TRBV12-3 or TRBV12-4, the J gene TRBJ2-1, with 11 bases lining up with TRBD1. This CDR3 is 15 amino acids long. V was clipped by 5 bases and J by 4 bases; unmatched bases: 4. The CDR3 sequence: CASSHGQGAYNEQFF. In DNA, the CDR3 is TGTGCCAGCAGTCACGGACAGGGGGCATACAATGAGCAGTTCTTC.

The CDR3 spells CASSPTRGGIYNEQFF. CDR3 DNA sequence: TGTGCCAGCAGCCCAACCCGGGGGGGTATCTACAATGAGCAGTTCTTC. V usage is TRBV7-8 and J usage is TRBJ2-1; TRBD2 matches at 8 bases. The trim removed 5 bases at V and 3 bases at J, leaving 9 bases unmatched. Germline CDR1 and CDR2: SGHVS and FQNEAQ. The CDR3 is 16 amino acids. Variable domain in full (rest from reference TRBV7-8 and TRBJ2-1): GAGVSQSPRYKVAKRGQDVALRCDPISGHVSLFWYQQALGQGPEFLTYFQNEAQLDKSGLPSDRFFAERPEGSVSTLKIQRTQQEDSAVYLCASSPTRGGIYNEQFFGPGTRLTVL.

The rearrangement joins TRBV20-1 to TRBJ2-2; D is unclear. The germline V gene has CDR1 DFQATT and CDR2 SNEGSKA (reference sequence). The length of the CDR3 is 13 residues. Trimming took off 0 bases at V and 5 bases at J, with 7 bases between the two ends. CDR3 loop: CSARDSRTGELFF. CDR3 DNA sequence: TGCAGTGCTAGAGATTCCCGGACCGGGGAGCTGTTTTTT.

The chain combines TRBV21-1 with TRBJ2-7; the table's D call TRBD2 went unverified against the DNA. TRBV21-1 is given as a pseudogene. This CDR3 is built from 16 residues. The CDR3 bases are TGTGCCAGCAGCAAACCCGGAGGGCAGGGGATCTACGAGCAGTACTTC. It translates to CASSKPGGQGIYEQYF.

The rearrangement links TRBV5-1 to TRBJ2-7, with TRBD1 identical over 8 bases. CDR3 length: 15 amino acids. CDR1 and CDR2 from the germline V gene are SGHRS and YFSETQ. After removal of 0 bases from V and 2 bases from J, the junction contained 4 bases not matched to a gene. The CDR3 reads CASSLGTGLTYEQYF. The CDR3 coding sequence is TGCGCCAGCAGCTTGGGGACAGGGCTCACCTACGAGCAGTACTTC.

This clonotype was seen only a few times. The CDR3 sequence is CASSADRGYRTDTQYF. The DNA for the CDR3 is TGTGCCAGCAGTGCTGACAGGGGATATCGCACAGATACGCAGTATTTT. The V call is TRBV6-1, the J call TRBJ2-3; TRBD1 aligns across 8 bases. The CDR3 has 16 residues. Per germline, CDR1 MNHNS and CDR2 SASEGT. Trimming took 4 bases from V and 1 from J; bases not matched to a gene: 7.

The CDR3 DNA reads as TGTGCCAGCAGCTTAAGCGCCCCCCTCTACGAGCAGTACTTC. It is translated as CASSLSAPLYEQYF. The chain has TRBV7-8 and TRBJ2-7; D unclear. Looked up from germline, CDR1 is SGHVS and CDR2 is FQNEAQ. V dropped 2 bases and J dropped 3 bases, with 11 bases sitting between them. The CDR3 spans 14 residues. The full variable domain, with the rest looked up from reference TRBV7-8 and TRBJ2-7, is GAGVSQSPRYKVAKRGQDVALRCDPISGHVSLFWYQQALGQGPEFLTYFQNEAQLDKSGLPSDRFFAERPEGSVSTLKIQRTQQEDSAVYLCASSLSAPLYEQYFGPGTRLTVT.

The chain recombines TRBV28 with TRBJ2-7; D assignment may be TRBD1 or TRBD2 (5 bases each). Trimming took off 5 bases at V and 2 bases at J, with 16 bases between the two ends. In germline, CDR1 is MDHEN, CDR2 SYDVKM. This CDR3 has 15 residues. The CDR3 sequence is CASSGRGRTPYEQYF. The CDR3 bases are TGTGCCAGCAGTGGACGGGGACGGACCCCCTACGAGCAGTACTTC.

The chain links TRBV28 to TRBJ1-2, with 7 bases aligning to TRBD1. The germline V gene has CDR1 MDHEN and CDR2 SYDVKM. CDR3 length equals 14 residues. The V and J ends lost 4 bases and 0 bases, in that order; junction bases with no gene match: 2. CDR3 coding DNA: TGTGCCAGCAGTTGGGGACAGACTAACTATGGCTACACCTTC. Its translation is CASSWGQTNYGYTF.

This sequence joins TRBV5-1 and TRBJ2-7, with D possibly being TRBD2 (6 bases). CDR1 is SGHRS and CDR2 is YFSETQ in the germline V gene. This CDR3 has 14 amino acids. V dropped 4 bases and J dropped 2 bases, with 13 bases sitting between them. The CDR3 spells CASSDWGGPYEQYF. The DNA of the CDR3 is TGCGCCAGCAGCGATTGGGGAGGCCCCTACGAGCAGTACTTC.

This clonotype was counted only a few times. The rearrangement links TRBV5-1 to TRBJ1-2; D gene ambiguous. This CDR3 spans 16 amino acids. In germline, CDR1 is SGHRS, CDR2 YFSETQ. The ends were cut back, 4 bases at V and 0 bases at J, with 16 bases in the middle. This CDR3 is CASSLYLDGTNYGYTF. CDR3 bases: TGCGCCAGCAGCCTCTACTTGGACGGAACTAACTATGGCTACACCTTC.

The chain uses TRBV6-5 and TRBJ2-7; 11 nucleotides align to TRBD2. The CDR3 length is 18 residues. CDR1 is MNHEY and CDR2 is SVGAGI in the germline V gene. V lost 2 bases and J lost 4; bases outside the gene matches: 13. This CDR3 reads CASSYAPGTSGKTYEQYF. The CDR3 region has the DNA TGTGCCAGCAGTTACGCACCCGGGACTAGCGGAAAAACTTACGAGCAGTACTTC.